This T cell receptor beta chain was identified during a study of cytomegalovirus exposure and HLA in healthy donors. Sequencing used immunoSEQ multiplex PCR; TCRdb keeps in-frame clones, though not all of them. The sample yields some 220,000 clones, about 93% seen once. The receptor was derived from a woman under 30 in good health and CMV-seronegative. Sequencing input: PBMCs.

CDR3 sequence: CASSETLRVSGNTIYF. The CDR3 DNA follows: TGTGCCAGCAGTGAAACCTTACGGGTCTCTGGAAACACCATATATTTT. This chain uses TRBV2 with TRBJ1-3; D unresolved. This CDR3 is built from 16 residues. Trimming left V 2 bases short and J 0 bases short, with 11 bases between. CDR1 is SNHLY and CDR2 is FYNNEI in the germline V gene.